These T cell receptor beta chains were read from a single sample in a study of response to subunit inactivated influenza vaccine. One entry per CDR3 protein results from TCRdb running MiXCR on the RT-PCR reads. The sample shows approximately 500,000 distinct CDR3 sequences, around 15% of them seen only once. The source was PBMCs from blood, collected less than 13 days after vaccination. These receptors all come from a man between 45 and 60 years old who received an inactivated influenza vaccine. Each CDR3 is given with its conserved first and last residue. D genes are given only for firm matches. Expanded clones get a size class; other rows say once, few or many, or leave the size out.

d_call | clone_size | j_call | v_call | cdr3_aa | cdr3_nt
. | many | TRBJ2-5 | TRBV12-3/TRBV12-4 | CASSSGGIETQYF | TGTGCCAGCAGCAGCGGAGGGATTGAGACCCAGTACTTC
. | few | TRBJ1-2 | TRBV29-1 | CSVEDQGRNTF | TGCAGCGTTGAAGATCAGGGGAGGAACACCTTC
TRBD1 | . | TRBJ1-1 | TRBV30 | CAWSVGVYRGQLGAEAFF | TGTGCCTGGAGTGTAGGGGTTTACAGGGGGCAACTAGGGGCTGAAGCTTTCTTT
. | . | TRBJ2-6 | TRBV11-1 | CASSLGSRVRGANVLTF | TGTGCCAGCAGCTTAGGGAGTCGGGTTCGTGGGGCCAACGTCCTGACTTTC
. | . | TRBJ1-1 | TRBV11-2 | CASSQNRDEAFF | TGTGCCAGCAGCCAAAACAGGGACGAAGCTTTCTTT
TRBD2 | . | TRBJ2-3 | TRBV20-1 | CSASLAGDTDTQYF | TGCAGTGCTAGCCTAGCGGGAGACACAGATACGCAGTATTTT
. | . | TRBJ1-3 | TRBV4-1 | CASSHLAGRAGNTIYF | TGCGCCAGCAGCCACCTGGCCGGCAGGGCTGGAAACACCATATATTTT
. | . | TRBJ2-2 | TRBV3-1 | CASSQLGGNTGELFF | TGTGCCAGCAGCCAATTGGGGGGGAACACCGGGGAGCTGTTTTTT
TRBD1 | . | TRBJ2-3 | TRBV7-9 | CASSQTGGSTDTQYF | TGTGCCAGCAGCCAAACAGGGGGCAGCACAGATACGCAGTATTTT
. | . | TRBJ2-5 | TRBV20-1 | CSASGQETQYF | TGCAGTGCTAGCGGCCAAGAGACCCAGTACTTC
. | . | TRBJ2-3 | TRBV20-1 | CSARGSDTQYF | TGCAGTGCTAGGGGCTCAGATACGCAGTATTTT
. | . | TRBJ2-5 | TRBV6-5 | CASSYSSLGIGAETQYF | TGTGCCAGCAGTTACTCTTCCTTGGGCATTGGGGCTGAGACCCAGTACTTC
. | few | TRBJ2-5 | TRBV29-1 | CSVEGSGQETQYF | TGCAGCGTTGAAGGTAGCGGCCAAGAGACCCAGTACTTC
TRBD1 | few | TRBJ2-1 | TRBV7-9 | CASTQPGQGYNEQFF | TGTGCCAGCACTCAACCGGGACAGGGCTACAATGAGCAGTTCTTC
TRBD1 | . | TRBJ1-5 | TRBV3-1 | CASSQGGTGRVQPQHF | TGTGCCAGCAGCCAAGGGGGGACAGGGCGGGTTCAGCCCCAGCATTTT
. | . | TRBJ2-2 | TRBV4-3 | CASSLLEGELFF | TGCGCCAGCAGCCTTTTAGAAGGGGAGCTGTTTTTT
. | few | TRBJ1-6 | TRBV19 | CASSITGRASPLHF | TGTGCCAGTAGTATTACGGGACGTGCTTCACCCCTCCACTTT
. | few | TRBJ1-1 | TRBV20-1 | CSARDRTTMNTEAFF | TGCAGTGCTAGAGACCGGACAACCATGAACACTGAAGCTTTCTTT
. | many | TRBJ2-7 | TRBV7-9 | CASSGPRGYEQYF | TGTGCCAGCAGCGGCCCGAGGGGCTACGAGCAGTACTTC
TRBD1 | few | TRBJ2-3 | TRBV4-3 | CASSNGQGVIDTQYF | TGCGCCAGCAGCAATGGACAGGGTGTTATAGATACGCAGTATTTT
. | many | TRBJ2-7 | TRBV6-5 | CASSYYGADYEQYF | TGTGCCAGCAGTTACTACGGGGCGGACTACGAGCAGTACTTC
. | . | TRBJ2-2 | TRBV6-2/TRBV6-3 | CASSFGRANTGELFF | TGTGCCAGCAGTTTTGGCAGGGCGAACACCGGGGAGCTGTTTTTT
. | . | TRBJ2-5 | TRBV7-9 | CASVPEPEETQYF | TGTGCCAGCGTACCAGAACCTGAAGAGACCCAGTACTTC
. | few | TRBJ2-7 | TRBV28 | CASSPFSYEQYF | TGTGCCAGCAGTCCCTTCTCCTACGAGCAGTACTTC
. | . | TRBJ2-2 | TRBV4-1 | CASSQVGGANGELFF | TGCGCCAGCAGCCAAGTAGGAGGGGCGAACGGGGAGCTGTTTTTT
TRBD1 | . | TRBJ2-5 | TRBV7-6 | CASSRADRRQTQYF | TGTGCCAGCAGCCGTGCGGACAGGCGGCAGACCCAGTACTTC
TRBD2 | once | TRBJ2-7 | TRBV6-1 | CASSEAGQRGSYEQYF | TGTGCCAGCAGTGAAGCGGGCCAGCGGGGGTCCTACGAGCAGTACTTC
TRBD2 | . | TRBJ2-7 | TRBV28 | CASSPTMAGGLSYEQYF | TGTGCCAGCAGTCCGACCATGGCGGGGGGCCTCTCCTACGAGCAGTACTTC
. | few | TRBJ2-2 | TRBV19 | CASSMSLNTGELFF | TGTGCCAGTAGTATGAGCCTGAACACCGGGGAGCTGTTTTTT
TRBD2 | many | TRBJ2-3 | TRBV20-1 | CSAGTSGTGFLLDTQYF | TGCAGTGCTGGGACTAGCGGGACCGGTTTTCTTCTAGATACGCAGTATTTT
. | . | TRBJ2-1 | TRBV20-1 | CSASGTAAKEQFF | TGCAGTGCTTCCGGGACCGCTGCAAAAGAGCAGTTCTTC
. | few | TRBJ2-3 | TRBV11-3 | CASSLSSSSTDTQYF | TGTGCCAGCAGCTTATCCTCGTCTAGCACAGATACGCAGTATTTT
TRBD1 | . | TRBJ2-6 | TRBV6-1 | CASSDTGVHSGANVLTF | TGTGCCAGCAGTGACACAGGGGTTCACTCTGGGGCCAACGTCCTGACTTTC
. | . | TRBJ1-1 | TRBV20-1 | CSASRSDEAFF | TGCAGTGCTAGTCGTAGTGATGAAGCTTTCTTT
TRBD1 | . | TRBJ2-5 | TRBV15 | CATSRDDREETQYF | TGTGCCACCAGCAGAGATGACAGGGAAGAGACCCAGTACTTC
TRBD1 | few | TRBJ1-1 | TRBV20-1 | CSARDPPGQGGTEAFF | TGCAGTGCTAGAGATCCCCCGGGACAGGGGGGGACTGAAGCTTTCTTT
. | few | TRBJ2-7 | TRBV5-1 | CASSLGLAGRSYEQYF | TGCGCCAGCAGCTTGGGGCTGGCGGGTCGGAGCTACGAGCAGTACTTC
TRBD1 | . | TRBJ1-6 | TRBV9 | CASSVGTGANSPLHF | TGTGCCAGCAGCGTAGGGACAGGGGCGAATTCACCCCTCCACTTT
. | few | TRBJ2-7 | TRBV20-1 | CSGYYQGYEQYF | TGCAGTGGCTACTACCAAGGATACGAGCAGTACTTC
. | . | TRBJ1-1 | TRBV28 | CASSPTTMNTEAFF | TGTGCCAGCAGTCCTACAACCATGAACACTGAAGCTTTCTTT
TRBD1 | few | TRBJ1-1 | TRBV29-1 | CSVVGQRGTEAFF | TGCAGCGTTGTGGGACAGAGGGGGACTGAAGCTTTCTTT
TRBD1 | . | TRBJ2-2 | TRBV12-3/TRBV12-4 | CASSFGQGGTGELFF | TGTGCCAGCAGTTTCGGACAGGGCGGGACCGGGGAGCTGTTTTTT
TRBD2 | . | TRBJ2-1 | TRBV20-1 | CSAVPPAGGGSYNEQFF | TGCAGTGCTGTCCCCCCAGCGGGAGGGGGCTCCTACAATGAGCAGTTCTTC
. | few | TRBJ2-7 | TRBV14 | CASGSSLEDEQYF | TGTGCCAGCGGTAGTAGCTTGGAGGACGAGCAGTACTTC
. | . | TRBJ2-3 | TRBV5-1 | CASSWGGGRTDTQYF | TGCGCCAGCAGCTGGGGAGGGGGACGCACAGATACGCAGTATTTT
TRBD1 | . | TRBJ2-2 | TRBV7-8 | CAISSRQGNTGELFF | TGTGCCATCAGCTCCCGACAGGGGAACACCGGGGAGCTGTTTTTT